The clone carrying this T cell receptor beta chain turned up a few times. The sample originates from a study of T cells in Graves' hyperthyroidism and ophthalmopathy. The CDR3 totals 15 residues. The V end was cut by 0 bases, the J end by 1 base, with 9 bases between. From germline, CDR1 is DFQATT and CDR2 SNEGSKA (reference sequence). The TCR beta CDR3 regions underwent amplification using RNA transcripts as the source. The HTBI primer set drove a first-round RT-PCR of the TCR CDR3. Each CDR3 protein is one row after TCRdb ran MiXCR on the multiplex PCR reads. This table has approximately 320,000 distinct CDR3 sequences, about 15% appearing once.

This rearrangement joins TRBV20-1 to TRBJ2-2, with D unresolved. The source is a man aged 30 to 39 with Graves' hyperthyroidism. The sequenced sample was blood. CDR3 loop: CSARESGRNTGELFF. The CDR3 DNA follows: TGCAGTGCTAGAGAATCGGGCCGGAACACCGGGGAGCTGTTTTTT.